Listed below are T cell receptor beta chains from one sample, sequenced in a study of technical replicates of blood from a few donors. Profiled with immunoSEQ multiplex PCR; TCRdb holds only in-frame clones, not every one. This table holds 84,000 or so clones, 95% to 98% found once. The source material was T cells isolated from PBMCs. The receptors shown here come from a human donor in good health. Each CDR3 is given with its conserved first and last residue. Fields, in order: D gene, clone size, V gene, J gene, CDR3 protein, CDR3 DNA. The D gene is left open where the match is weak. The size field is filled for only some rows; it gives once, few, many or a size class.

>-|-|TRBV10-3|TRBJ1-4
CAVQEGGNNEKLFF
TGTGCCGTCCAGGAGGGAGGGAATAATGAAAAACTGTTTTTT
>-|-|TRBV27|TRBJ1-4
CASSWGGENEKLFF
TGTGCCAGCAGTTGGGGCGGGGAGAATGAAAAACTGTTTTTT
>TRBD2|-|TRBV11-2|TRBJ2-5
CASSWEAGGRETQYF
TGTGCCAGCAGCTGGGAAGCGGGGGGGCGAGAGACCCAGTACTTC
>TRBD2|-|TRBV7-6|TRBJ2-3
CASSPRGLAGGYTDTQYF
TGTGCCAGCAGCCCTAGGGGACTAGCGGGAGGGTACACAGATACGCAGTATTTT
>-|-|TRBV6-5|TRBJ1-1
CASSYSRNTEAFF
TGTGCCAGCAGTTACTCCCGTAACACTGAAGCTTTCTTT
>-|-|TRBV30|TRBJ2-2
CAWSPLESPFGELFF
TGTGCCTGGAGCCCCCTTGAGAGTCCGTTCGGGGAGCTGTTTTTT
>-|-|TRBV4-1|TRBJ2-1
CASSHKPPLTGSSSYNEQFF
TGCGCCAGCAGCCATAAACCCCCCTTAACAGGGAGCAGCTCCTACAATGAGCAGTTCTTC
>-|-|TRBV29-1|TRBJ2-5
CSVVELDLGTQYF
TGCAGCGTTGTCGAGCTAGACCTAGGGACCCAGTACTTC
>-|-|TRBV5-4|TRBJ1-2
CASKLDRSESGYTF
TGTGCCAGCAAACTAGACAGGTCCGAGTCTGGCTACACCTTC
>TRBD1|-|TRBV4-1|TRBJ2-2
CASSQAPGTGGTGELFF
TGCGCCAGCAGCCAAGCCCCCGGGACAGGGGGCACCGGGGAGCTGTTTTTT
>-|-|TRBV21-1|TRBJ1-2
CASRWKGMNYGYTF
TGTGCCAGCAGGTGGAAGGGGATGAACTATGGCTACACCTTC
>TRBD1|-|TRBV29-1|TRBJ2-1
CSARPMGQVGNEQFF
TGCAGCGCCCGCCCTATGGGACAGGTGGGGAATGAGCAGTTCTTC
>TRBD2|-|TRBV7-2|TRBJ2-3
CASSWPTSGAWTDTQYF
TGTGCCAGCAGCTGGCCGACTAGCGGGGCTTGGACAGATACGCAGTATTTT
>TRBD1|-|TRBV6-1|TRBJ1-3
CASSEQTGNGNTIYF
TGTGCCAGCAGTGAGCAGACAGGGAACGGAAACACCATATATTTT
>-|-|TRBV6-5|TRBJ2-1
CASSRLEYNEQFF
TGTGCCAGCAGCAGACTGGAATACAATGAGCAGTTCTTC
>-|once|TRBV19|TRBJ2-5
CASRRTQGSETQYF
TGTGCCTCTAGAAGAACTCAAGGGAGCGAGACCCAGTACTTC
>TRBD2|-|TRBV10-1|TRBJ2-5
CASSEGLAGQETQYF
TGCGCCAGCAGTGAGGGACTAGCAGGCCAAGAGACCCAGTACTTC
>TRBD1|-|TRBV29-1|TRBJ2-7
CSVGTGGFEQYF
TGCAGCGTGGGGACAGGGGGCTTCGAGCAGTACTTC
>TRBD2|-|TRBV29-1|TRBJ2-2
CSVETLKPGLDHTGELFF
TGCAGCGTTGAAACTCTGAAGCCGGGACTAGACCACACCGGGGAGCTGTTTTTT
>TRBD1|-|TRBV18|TRBJ1-4
CASSPLGQGSAVVQKLFF
TGTGCCAGCTCACCACTCGGACAGGGGTCCGCGGTAGTCCAAAAACTGTTTTTT
>TRBD1|-|TRBV28|TRBJ2-3
CASSLPGQGGDTQYF
TGTGCCAGCAGTCTACCGGGACAGGGGGGAGATACGCAGTATTTT
>-|-|TRBV5-1|TRBJ2-2
CASSLGGLTITGELFF
TGCGCCAGCAGCTTGGGCGGTCTAACTATCACCGGGGAGCTGTTTTTT
>-|-|TRBV11-2|TRBJ2-7
CASSPGVAEQYF
TGTGCCAGCAGCCCCGGGGTAGCCGAGCAGTACTTC
>-|few|TRBV7-9|TRBJ1-5
CASSLGGSGSHQPQHF
TGTGCCAGCAGCTTAGGCGGATCCGGGAGTCATCAGCCCCAGCATTTT
>-|-|TRBV10-1|TRBJ2-3
CASSGAGRSTDTQYF
TGCGCCAGCAGTGGGGCGGGGAGAAGCACAGATACGCAGTATTTT
>-|-|TRBV9|TRBJ2-7
CASSKGGNYEQYF
TGTGCCAGCAGCAAGGGGGGGAACTACGAGCAGTACTTC